This T cell receptor (beta chain) was recovered during a study of blood T cell repertoires in COVID-19. Across the whole study: The cDNA or gDNA used as material had been derived from T cells, B-cell-depleted T cells, or PBMCs.

This CDR3 spans 15 amino acids. Trimming removed 5 bases from V and 5 bases from J; junction bases left unmatched: 7. Germline loops: CDR1 SSHAT, CDR2 FNYEAQ (reference sequence). Assay: immunoSEQ multiplex PCR; the TCRdb copy retains only in-frame clones and omits some. The table has over 110,000 clones, nearly 85% seen once. This clonotype was sampled from a man aged 50 or older in a cohort exposed to, infected with or recovered from COVID-19 (not recorded which). Sequencing input: PBMCs or T cells enriched from blood (not recorded which). This rearrangement joins TRBV7-7 to TRBJ2-2, with 8 bases lining up with TRBD1. The CDR3 bases are TGTGCCAGCAGCCCCCAGGGGGCTGGGACCGGGGAGCTGTTTTTT. This translates into CASSPQGAGTGELFF.